One and the same sample provided the 5 T cell receptor beta chains below, sequenced in a study of regulatory T cells in long-lasting Graves disease. The time point was: persistent/refractory GD, antithyroid drugs over 5 years with positive TRAb. The TCR library was made from RNA extracted from PBMCs. CDR3-region Arm-PCR and iRepertoire HTBI primers produced the TCR beta libraries. In TCRdb, the multiplex PCR reads were re-called with MiXCR into one record per CDR3 protein. The table lists over 450,000 distinct CDR3 sequences, 20% to 25% of them singletons. Sequenced here: peripheral blood mononuclear cells (PBMCs), sampled when the disease was refractory, from a patient treated with antithyroid drugs. These receptor sequences come from a female donor with Graves disease.

The chain recombines TRBV20-1 with TRBJ2-3; no firm D call. Judging by the DNA end, TRBJ1-5 fits better; the J call may be wrong. The length of the CDR3 is 12 residues. The germline V gene has CDR1 DFQATT and CDR2 SNEGSKA (reference sequence). As DNA, the CDR3 is TGCAGTGCTAGGGAGAACACAGATACGCAGCATTTT. Encoded protein: CSARENTDTQHF.

A remark on this clonotype: Just one base apart from a much larger clone, this may be a read error. V gene TRBV6-2 or TRBV6-3 combines with J gene TRBJ2-7, with TRBD1 identical over 8 bases. Germline lookup yields CDR1 MNHEY and CDR2 SVGEGT. CDR3 size: 15 residues. With 0 bases clipped from V and 5 bases from J, the junction kept 6 bases outside the gene matches. Here the CDR3 reads CASSYSSTGANEQYF. CDR3 DNA sequence: TGTGCCAGCAGTTACTCCTCGACAGGGGCCAACGAGCAGTACTTC.

This chain links TRBV7-9 with TRBJ1-4; D is unclear. V dropped 4 bases and J dropped 4 bases, with 10 bases sitting between them. The CDR3 is made up of 14 amino acids. The V gene's germline CDR1 is SEHNR and CDR2 FQNEAQ (reference sequence). The DNA of the CDR3 is TGTGCCAGCAGCTACCGCCGAGATAATGAAAAACTGTTTTTT. It is translated as CASSYRRDNEKLFF.

The chain carries TRBV20-1 and TRBJ1-1; 8 nucleotides align to TRBD1. Trimming removed 1 base from V and 4 bases from J; junction bases left unmatched: 5. CDR3 length: 14 residues. Germline V CDR1 and CDR2: DFQATT, SNEGSKA (reference sequence). DNA of the CDR3: TGCAGTGCTAGAGTCATAGGACAGGGCACTGAAGCTTTCTTT. Protein sequence: CSARVIGQGTEAFF.

The V and J genes are TRBV12-5 and TRBJ2-7; TRBD1 matches at 10 bases. The CDR3 is made up of 16 amino acids. V was clipped by 0 bases and J by 6 bases; unmatched bases: 8. The germline V gene encodes CDR1 LGHNT and CDR2 FRNRAP. The CDR3 DNA reads as TGTGCTAGTGGTTTGGTAAATTGGGACAGGGGTACCGAGCAGTACTTC. It encodes CASGLVNWDRGTEQYF.